This T cell receptor beta chain was recorded in a study of blood T cells in healthy people across ages. For the second PCR, which ran for about 6 to 11 cycles, a sample-barcoded 5' primer and a J-beta primer mix were used. The template-switch adaptor, which had 12 random nucleotides, put a tag on each cDNA molecule. TCRdb processed the 5' RACE reads anew with MiXCR; each CDR3 protein has one entry. The top ten clones hold less than 15% of a sample with some 1.1 million distinct CDR3 sequences, more than 30% of them seen once. With respect to this clonotype: A read error may be the cause here, since a much bigger clone is one base away.

Isolation per sample recovered at least 6 million PBMCs. Extracted total RNA amounted to at least 5.5 micrograms for each sample. The CDR3 has 12 amino acids. CDR1 and CDR2 from the germline V gene are MDHEN and SYDVKM. V was shortened by 5 bases and J by 13 bases, with 15 bases between the two germline ends. Sample: blood. The chain combines TRBV28 with TRBJ2-4, with D perhaps matching TRBD1 (6 bases). The TCR sequence derives from a young man in good health. Here the CDR3 reads CASSQQGNEQYF. The CDR3 DNA sequence: TGTGCCAGCAGTCAACAGGGAAATGAGCAGTACTTC.